The 29 T cell receptor beta chains given below trace back to one sample, sequenced in a study of T cell responses to AZD1222 COVID-19 vaccine. Clones were sequenced by immunoSEQ multiplex PCR, and TCRdb holds only the in-frame ones, with some missing. The data contain approximately 74,000 clones, roughly 85% of them seen just once; the ten biggest clones take up around a quarter. Source: peripheral blood, taken 28 days after the second AZD1222 dose. The receptors here all came from an adult who received the AZD1222 COVID-19 vaccine.

This clone was recorded at least ten times. The V and J genes are TRBV3-1 (or the pseudogene TRBV3-2) and TRBJ1-3, with D unresolved. Trimming stripped 3 bases from V and 0 bases from J, with 9 bases between. Germline CDR1 is LGHDT and CDR2 is YNNKEL (reference sequence). CDR3 size: 15 residues. CDR3 region: CASSHTASSGNTIYF. The CDR3 DNA is TGTGCCAGCAGCCATACAGCGAGCTCTGGAAACACCATATATTTT.

The chain employs TRBV5-4 and TRBJ2-3; 8 nucleotides line up with TRBD2. The germline CDR1 and CDR2 sequences are SGHNT and YYREEE (reference sequence). Trimming cost V 1 base and J 5 bases; bases outside gene matches: 0. CDR3 length: 13 residues. CDR3 nucleotide sequence: TGTGCCAGCAGCTTGAGCGGGGGAGATACGCAGTATTTT. Translation: CASSLSGGDTQYF.

The chain combines TRBV29-1 with TRBJ2-7, with 11 bases identical to TRBD2. V was pared by 1 base and J by 6 bases, with 11 bases of the junction left unmatched. CDR1 is SQVTM and CDR2 is ANQGSEA in the germline V gene. This CDR3 is built from 16 residues. CDR3 nucleotide sequence: TGCAGCGTTGAAGGGTTGTCGGTGACTAGCGGGGTCGAGCAGTACTTC. It yields the protein CSVEGLSVTSGVEQYF.

V gene TRBV7-2 combines with J gene TRBJ2-6; 8 bases align to TRBD1. V shed 5 bases and J 4 bases; nucleotides not matched to a gene: 4. This CDR3 spans 15 amino acids. CDR1 is SGHTA, CDR2 FQGNSA, per germline. In DNA form, the CDR3 reads TGTGCCAGCAGCAACCAGGGGGCCGGGGCCAACGTCCTGACTTTC. Encoded protein: CASSNQGAGANVLTF.

The rearrangement uses TRBV5-1 and TRBJ2-5; 7 nucleotides agree with TRBD1. Germline V CDR1 and CDR2: SGHRS, YFSETQ. The CDR3 consists of 14 residues. Trimming cost V 4 bases and J 3 bases; bases outside gene matches: 6. The CDR3 is CASSLQGLEETQYF. CDR3 coding DNA: TGCGCCAGCAGCCTACAGGGGTTAGAAGAGACCCAGTACTTC.

The table lists this clone with a few counts. CDR3 nucleotides: TGTGCCAGCAGCGGACCCGGGACCTCGCCTTTCTTC. Translated: CASSGPGTSPFF. This rearrangement joins TRBV9 to TRBJ2-1; D tentatively reads TRBD1 or TRBD2 (5 bases each). There are 12 residues in the CDR3. V lost 3 bases, J lost 16 bases, and 17 bases lay in between. From germline, CDR1 is SGDLS and CDR2 YYNGEE.

V and J are TRBV7-8 and TRBJ1-1, with TRBD1 identical over 7 bases. Looked up from germline, CDR1 is SGHVS and CDR2 is FQNEAQ. This CDR3 has 15 residues. V dropped 3 bases and J dropped 7; count of bases not matched to a gene: 11. Here the CDR3 DNA reads TGTGCCAGCAGCTTTAGCCAACAGGGGCTAGTTGAAGCTTTCTTT. Translated, it gives CASSFSQQGLVEAFF.

The V and J genes are TRBV7-6 and TRBJ2-5; the match to TRBD1 covers 9 bases. This CDR3 comprises 13 residues. The junction had 8 bases not matched to a gene; V was cut back by 8 bases and J by 7 bases. The V gene's germline CDR1 is SGHVS and CDR2 FNYEAQ. The CDR3 nucleotides are TGTGCCAGCGGGGACAGGGCGGTCGCGACCCAGTACTTC. It codes for CASGDRAVATQYF.

This clone has only a few counts. The genes are TRBV7-9 and TRBJ1-2; 10 bases map to TRBD1. Unmatched junction bases numbered 6, after V lost 3 bases and J lost 5 bases. This CDR3 comprises 15 residues. CDR1 and CDR2 (germline): SEHNR, FQNEAQ (reference sequence). CDR3 sequence reads: CASSFSGQGVYGYTF. The CDR3 region has the DNA TGTGCCAGCAGCTTCTCCGGACAGGGGGTGTATGGCTACACCTTC.

The genes are TRBV12-3 or TRBV12-4 and TRBJ2-7, with D tentatively TRBD2 (5 bases). This CDR3 region has 13 residues. V dropped 1 base and J dropped 1 base, with 5 bases sitting between them. The CDR3 nucleotides are TGTGCCAGCAGTTTAGGCGGGTCCTACGAGCAGTACTTC. This gives the protein CASSLGGSYEQYF.

The chain is built from TRBV5-1 and TRBJ2-7; 9 bases fit TRBD2. Losses at the gene ends were 2 bases for V and 2 bases for J; bases not matched to a gene: 2. In germline, CDR1 is SGHRS, CDR2 YFSETQ. The CDR3 loop spans 14 amino acids. CDR3 in amino acids: CASSFPSGTYEQYF. The CDR3 bases are TGCGCCAGCAGCTTTCCTAGCGGGACCTACGAGCAGTACTTC.

This chain connects TRBV7-2 to TRBJ2-7; D remains ambiguous. The germline CDR1 and CDR2 sequences are SGHTA and FQGNSA. CDR3 length equals 12 residues. Trimming removed 5 bases at V and 0 bases at J, with 5 bases between. The CDR3 region has the DNA TGTGCCAGCAGCAAACCCTCCTACGAGCAGTACTTC. Translation: CASSKPSYEQYF.

The table lists this clone with a few counts. This rearrangement joins TRBV5-4 to TRBJ1-2; D remains unclear. Trimming shortened V by 4 bases and J by 0 bases, and 10 bases separated the two germline ends. The CDR3 contains 14 residues. The germline gives CDR1 SGHNT, CDR2 YYREEE (reference sequence). CDR3 protein: CASSPATANYGYTF. The CDR3 nucleotides read TGTGCCAGCAGCCCGGCCACAGCTAACTATGGCTACACCTTC.

V is TRBV6-6 and J is TRBJ1-2; D is undetermined. This CDR3 comprises 9 residues. CDR1 and CDR2 from the germline V gene are MNHNY and SVGAGI (reference sequence). Trimming removed 8 bases from V and 7 bases from J, with 5 bases in between. DNA for the CDR3: TGTGCCAGCGGTTCTGGCTACACCTTC. It codes for CASGSGYTF.

This clone showed up just once. J is TRBJ2-5 and V is TRBV5-4; maybe TRBD2 (7 bases). V dropped 4 bases and J dropped 6 bases, with 19 bases sitting between them. The CDR3 totals 15 residues. Germline lookup yields CDR1 SGHNT and CDR2 YYREEE (reference sequence). The CDR3 spells CASSLGGGEGKTQYF. CDR3 in DNA: TGTGCCAGCAGCCTAGGCGGGGGCGAGGGGAAGACCCAGTACTTC.

The rearrangement joins TRBV10-1 to TRBJ2-3, with 9 bases identical to TRBD2. The CDR3 is made up of 14 amino acids. Germline assignment: CDR1 WNHNN and CDR2 SYGVQD (reference sequence). The V segment lost 5 bases and the J segment 1 base; nucleotides outside the gene matches: 1. The CDR3 region is CASSPSGGTDTQYF. Written as DNA, the CDR3 is TGCGCCAGCAGTCCTAGCGGGGGCACAGATACGCAGTATTTT.

This clone appeared a single time. The genes are TRBV19 and TRBJ2-2, with no clear D. CDR1 is LNHDA, CDR2 SQIVND, per germline (reference sequence). CDR3 length equals 13 residues. V was clipped by 5 bases and J by 5 bases, with 9 bases between them. CDR3: CASSPTMTGELFF. The CDR3 nucleotides are TGTGCCAGTAGTCCAACCATGACCGGGGAGCTGTTTTTT.

The rearrangement joins TRBV18 to TRBJ2-7, with 7 bases matching TRBD2. With V trimmed by 3 bases and J by 7 bases, 15 bases remained unmatched. The CDR3 length is 16 residues. Germline loops: CDR1 KGHSH, CDR2 LQKENI. The CDR3 coding sequence is TGTGCCAGCTCACCCTCTTCCGCGGGAGCTTTCGGGGAGCAGTACTTC. Translating it yields CASSPSSAGAFGEQYF.

Worth noting for this clone: The sample contains more than one DNA sequence encoding this CDR3. The gene calls are TRBV18 and TRBJ1-3; unclear D gene. Per the germline V gene, CDR1 is KGHSH and CDR2 is LQKENI. V was trimmed by 2 bases and J by 0 bases, leaving 5 bases between them. This CDR3 has 14 amino acids. CDR3 in DNA: TGTGCCAGCTCACCAGGGTCCTCTGGAAACACCATATATTTT. Amino acids: CASSPGSSGNTIYF.

The chain carries TRBV20-1 and TRBJ2-7; no reliable D call. Trimming took 3 bases from V and 5 from J, leaving 11 bases between them. The CDR3 contains 12 residues. The germline V gene encodes CDR1 DFQATT and CDR2 SNEGSKA (reference sequence). This CDR3 is CSASLTSNEQYF. Written as DNA, the CDR3 is TGCAGTGCTAGTTTGACTTCCAACGAGCAGTACTTC.

The chain recombines TRBV19 with TRBJ1-1; 7 bases agree with TRBD1. Germline lookup yields CDR1 LNHDA and CDR2 SQIVND (reference sequence). The V segment lost 7 bases and the J segment 2 bases; nucleotides outside the gene matches: 7. The CDR3 loop spans 14 amino acids. The CDR3 region has the DNA TGTGCCAGTAATGGGGACAGTCCAAACACTGAAGCTTTCTTT. Encoded protein: CASNGDSPNTEAFF.

The genes are TRBV21-1 and TRBJ2-1; the table's D gene call, TRBD2, was not cross checked with the DNA. TRBV21-1 corresponds to a pseudogene. This CDR3 has 15 amino acids. The CDR3 sequence is CASSGGLYDDNEQFF. CDR3 in DNA: TGTGCCAGCAGCGGAGGCCTATACGATGATAATGAGCAGTTCTTC.

The chain couples TRBV4-1 to TRBJ1-4; tentative D call: TRBD1 (5 bases). V lost 0 bases and J lost 5, with 10 bases in between. Germline CDR1 reads MGHRA; CDR2 reads YSYEKL. This CDR3 contains 15 residues. CDR3 amino acids: CASSQDGGVNEKLFF. CDR3 DNA sequence: TGCGCCAGCAGCCAAGACGGAGGGGTAAATGAAAAACTGTTTTTT.

This chain uses TRBV29-1 with TRBJ1-2; 10 bases line up with TRBD1. Unmatched junction bases numbered 4, after V lost 7 bases and J lost 2 bases. CDR3 length: 13 residues. Germline V CDR1 and CDR2: SQVTM, ANQGSEA. CDR3 sequence (DNA): TGCAGCGCTGGACAGGGGGTAAACTATGGCTACACCTTC. Its protein is CSAGQGVNYGYTF.

The V gene is TRBV6-5, the J gene TRBJ2-3; D is ambiguous. The V gene lost 4 bases and the J gene lost 5 bases, with 7 bases spanning the gap. The germline V gene has CDR1 MNHEY and CDR2 SVGAGI. CDR3 size: 12 residues. Here the CDR3 reads CASSSIEDTQYF. The CDR3 nucleotides read TGTGCCAGCAGTTCTATAGAAGATACGCAGTATTTT.

This rearrangement joins TRBV11-2 to TRBJ1-6, with D uncertain. The CDR3 has 16 amino acids. V was clipped by 1 base and J by 7 bases, with 14 bases between them. Looked up from germline, CDR1 is SGHAT and CDR2 is FQNNGV. The CDR3 DNA follows: TGTGCCAGCAGCTTAGTTTCCGGCGGTAAAAATTCACCCCTCCACTTT. Its protein product is CASSLVSGGKNSPLHF. The variable domain in full, completed from reference TRBV11-2 and TRBJ1-6, reads EAGVAQSPRYKIIEKRQSVAFWCNPISGHATLYWYQQILGQGPKLLIQFQNNGVVDDSQLPKDRFSAERLKGVDSTLKIQPAKLEDSAVYLCASSLVSGGKNSPLHFGNGTRLTVT.

This clone came up a few times. This chain uses TRBV4-1 with TRBJ1-2; 11 bases align to TRBD1. Per the germline V gene, CDR1 is MGHRA and CDR2 is YSYEKL. The junction had 2 bases not matched to a gene; V was cut back by 1 base and J by 4 bases. The CDR3 is 15 amino acids. The CDR3 protein is CASSQGTGGAYGYTF. CDR3 DNA: TGCGCCAGCAGCCAAGGGACAGGGGGCGCCTATGGCTACACCTTC.

The rearrangement links TRBV2 to TRBJ1-1; 7 nucleotides align to TRBD1. Germline V gives CDR1 SNHLY, CDR2 FYNNEI. J was trimmed by 4 bases and V by 5 bases; bases with no gene match: 7. The CDR3 is 14 residues long. CDR3: CASSRQGGTTEAFF. The CDR3, as DNA: TGTGCCAGCAGTCGACAGGGTGGGACCACTGAAGCTTTCTTT.

The chain couples TRBV6-5 to TRBJ1-4, with D unclear. The CDR3 extends over 15 amino acids. The V gene's germline CDR1 is MNHEY and CDR2 SVGAGI. Trimming removed 5 bases at V and 3 bases at J, with 13 bases between. The CDR3 loop is CASSTMGSPNEKLFF. As DNA, the CDR3 is TGTGCCAGCAGTACGATGGGCTCTCCTAATGAAAAACTGTTTTTT.